The T cell receptor beta chain under discussion was sequenced for a study of cytomegalovirus exposure and HLA in healthy donors. Study-level results: Reports indicate that TCR beta sequences accurately predicted the HLA-A and HLA-B alleles of most subjects. In the analysis, some V segments, TRBV6-2 and TRBV6-3 included, were excluded as indistinguishable. TCR beta V- and J-gene trimming was later associated with a missense DCLRE1C variant.

The CDR3 extends over 11 amino acids. Germline V gene data show CDR1 as SQVTM and CDR2 as ANQGSEA. V trimming: 8 bases; J trimming: 5 bases; junction bases outside the gene matches: 5. The PCR was carried out with 60 Vbeta primers and 13 Jbeta primers. Profiled with immunoSEQ multiplex PCR; TCRdb holds only in-frame clones, not every one. The table lists approximately 110,000 clones, 70% to 85% of them singletons. Note on this clone: Its antigen remains unidentified.

The origin of this receptor is a human donor in good health. The rearrangement uses TRBV29-1 and TRBJ2-5, with 7 positions matching TRBD1. The sample was PBMCs. The CDR3 sequence is CSHSQGETQYF. The CDR3 region has the DNA TGCAGCCACTCACAGGGGGAGACCCAGTACTTC.